This is a list of T cell receptor beta chains from one sample in a study of blood T cell repertoires in COVID-19. Libraries were prepared by immunoSEQ multiplex PCR; TCRdb keeps only in-frame clonotypes and omits some of them. The sample contains 150,000 to 200,000 clones, 88% of which appear only once. The sequenced material came from peripheral blood. The source is a human donor in a cohort sampled during active COVID-19. Both conserved end residues are part of each CDR3. The D gene is left open where the match is weak. Size is stated for part of the rows, as once, few or many counts, or as a class when the clone is expanded.

j_call,v_call,d_call,clone_size,cdr3_nt,cdr3_aa
TRBJ2-7,TRBV28,NA,once,TGTGCCAGCAGTTTCGGGATATACGAGCAGTACTTC,CASSFGIYEQYF
TRBJ2-2,TRBV5-1,NA,NA,TGCGCCACCGCGCCGGGTACGGGTGGCCCCACCGGGTCGCTGTTTTTT,CATAPGTGGPTGSLFF
TRBJ1-1,TRBV15,TRBD1,NA,TGTGCCACCAGCAGACGGACAGGGGAGTTTGAAGCTTTCTTT,CATSRRTGEFEAFF
TRBJ2-3,TRBV11-3,TRBD1,NA,TGTGCCAGCAGCTTAGGGGTCGGGACAGGCCCCGAGGGGGCTACGCAGTATTTT,CASSLGVGTGPEGATQYF
TRBJ2-7,TRBV13,TRBD2,NA,TGTGCCAGCAGCTCGCCGATTCTAGCGGGAGGTTTAAGCTCCTACGAGCAGTACTTC,CASSSPILAGGLSSYEQYF
TRBJ1-6,TRBV27,TRBD1,NA,TGTGCCAGCAGTTTATCTCAGACAGGGGGGCATTCACCCCTCCACTTT,CASSLSQTGGHSPLHF
TRBJ2-3,TRBV27,NA,NA,TGTGCCAGCAGCCGTCGTAGCGGTACTAGCACAGATACGCAGTATTTT,CASSRRSGTSTDTQYF
TRBJ2-6,TRBV4-2,NA,NA,TGTGCCAGCAGCCTTCAGGGAATCTCTGGGGCCAACGTCCTGACTTTC,CASSLQGISGANVLTF
TRBJ2-1,TRBV10-3,NA,NA,TGTGCCATCAGTGAAGGACAGCTCTACAATGAGCAGTTCTTC,CAISEGQLYNEQFF
TRBJ1-2,TRBV19,NA,NA,TGTGCCAGTAGTATGCGGACGGACGGGAAAAACTATGGCTACACCTTC,CASSMRTDGKNYGYTF
TRBJ1-2,TRBV28,NA,NA,TGTGCCAGCAAGTCAGGGCTAAGTGGCTACACCTTC,CASKSGLSGYTF
TRBJ2-5,TRBV30,NA,NA,TGTGCCTCTGCCCAGGTTAAAGAGACCCAGTACTTC,CASAQVKETQYF
TRBJ2-1,TRBV7-9,NA,NA,TGTGCCAGCAGATCCCCCCATCGGGATGAGCAGTTCTTC,CASRSPHRDEQFF
TRBJ2-5,TRBV7-6,TRBD1,NA,TGTGCCAGCAGCTTAACTGGGACAGGGGCACTAGAGACCCAGTACTTC,CASSLTGTGALETQYF
TRBJ2-1,TRBV28,NA,NA,TGTGCCAGCAGTTCGAACAGGGCGTCGTACAATGAGCAGTTCTTC,CASSSNRASYNEQFF
TRBJ2-3,TRBV13,NA,NA,TGTGCCAGCAGCTTAGAGGCGGGACTTTTCACAGATACGCAGTATTTT,CASSLEAGLFTDTQYF
TRBJ2-7,TRBV7-8,NA,NA,TGTGCCAGCAGCGGCAACAGGGCAACCACCTACGAGCAGTACTTC,CASSGNRATTYEQYF